These T cell receptor beta chains were read from a single sample in a study of blood T cell repertoires in COVID-19. The protocol was immunoSEQ multiplex PCR, while the TCRdb copy is restricted to in-frame clones and leaves out a portion. The table has 180,000 or so clones, 84% seen once; the top ten hold roughly 3%. The sequencing input was peripheral blood. The receptors were sampled from a human donor with acute or convalescent COVID-19. The donor label of this sample is uncertain. The CDR3 runs from the conserved cysteine through the conserved F or W.

v_gene	j_gene	CDR3aa
TRBV10-1	TRBJ2-1	CASSEEVAGVNNEQFF
TRBV11-3	TRBJ2-5	CASSLRSGGAEETQYF
TRBV7-2	TRBJ1-6	CASSLDSSTGLNNSPLHF
TRBV7-6	TRBJ2-5	CASSLIRAEGGETQYF
TRBV10-1	TRBJ2-5	CASSEHLSAETQYF
TRBV28	TRBJ2-3	CASSLFGQGTDTQYF
TRBV19	TRBJ1-5	CASTGRGQSRGQPQHF
TRBV2	TRBJ1-1	CASSAGQGNTEAFF
TRBV10-3	TRBJ2-1	CAISSTSGSYNEQFF
TRBV2	TRBJ2-7	CASSAKGAYEQYF